These T cell receptor beta chains were read from a single sample in a study of T cells in Graves' hyperthyroidism and ophthalmopathy. Using its own MiXCR run on the multiplex PCR reads, TCRdb lists one record per CDR3 protein. The table lists about 420,000 distinct CDR3 sequences, 15% to 17% of them singletons. The sample comprised blood. These receptors all come from a woman aged 18-29 years with Graves' hyperthyroidism. Each CDR3 is given without its conserved first and last residue. Fields, in order: J gene, V gene, CDR3 protein.

TRBJ2-3 | TRBV6-1 | ASRAGGRRPSTDTQY
TRBJ2-1 | TRBV24-1 | AASDRSGSINEQF
TRBJ2-7 | TRBV11-1 | ASSLETGFSYEQY
TRBJ2-7 | TRBV27 | APGRDEQY
TRBJ2-1 | TRBV5-1 | ASSQRETYNEQF
TRBJ1-4 | TRBV28 | ASSSRTDSRRTIPTNEKLF
TRBJ2-7 | TRBV7-8 | ASSSTGTSGRAGPEQY
TRBJ2-5 | TRBV6-5 | ASSYFDRGAYPEY
TRBJ2-6 | TRBV20-1 | SAREGTGVAGANVLT
TRBJ2-5 | TRBV6-1 | ASGNTGIGRETQY
TRBJ1-1 | TRBV2 | ASSKQEQNTEAF
TRBJ2-7 | TRBV6-4 | ASSVPTKAESYEQY
TRBJ2-5 | TRBV11-3 | ASSLRSGETQY
TRBJ2-3 | TRBV19 | ASSPATGSPDTQY
TRBJ2-3 | TRBV20-1 | SAAGTSGGTDTQY
TRBJ1-2 | TRBV6-1 | ASSEERAPTVSYGYT
TRBJ2-5 | TRBV3-1 | ASSRNTGLAESETQY
TRBJ2-5 | TRBV4-2 | ASSQGAGGPETQY
TRBJ2-3 | TRBV19 | ASSILVTDTQY
TRBJ2-1 | TRBV20-1 | SARGPLAGVRDEQF
TRBJ1-5 | TRBV6-1 | ASSEDRYSNQPQH
TRBJ2-7 | TRBV6-5 | ASSYSRDRGGEQY
TRBJ2-1 | TRBV2 | ASSERGLSYNEQF
TRBJ2-5 | TRBV11-2 | ASSRPPGGLAGRETQY
TRBJ2-7 | TRBV4-1 | ASSQGSFRGYEQY
TRBJ1-1 | TRBV11-1 | ASSVRKGQGNTEAF
TRBJ2-2 | TRBV12-3/TRBV12-4 | ASSWGTSGRWAGELF
TRBJ1-2 | TRBV4-2 | ASSQVSPYGYT
TRBJ2-5 | TRBV6-1 | ASPHLGTGHQETQY
TRBJ2-7 | TRBV27 | ASSSTGSSSYEQY
TRBJ2-1 | TRBV7-9 | ASSTGGRAHNEQF
TRBJ2-3 | TRBV3-1 | ASSQEYADTQY
TRBJ2-1 | TRBV28 | ASSLERSSYNEQF
TRBJ2-7 | TRBV10-3 | AISDLREQY
TRBJ2-7 | TRBV28 | ASTLGSLYEQY
TRBJ2-7 | TRBV11-1 | ASSAQAGRSYEQY
TRBJ2-1 | TRBV28 | ASSLLSGTYNEQF
TRBJ2-7 | TRBV6-2/TRBV6-3 | ASSPPGGSSYEQY
TRBJ2-7 | TRBV20-1 | SAWGTAYEQY
TRBJ2-1 | TRBV27 | ASSLRTSGRVEQF